This T cell receptor (beta chain) was captured by sequencing in a study of T cells in Graves' hyperthyroidism and ophthalmopathy. For the study at large: Staff took peripheral blood when the initial diagnosis was made, before any treatment began. Study-level results: Prediction of ophthalmopathy progression came a median 6.5 months pre-onset.

This CDR3 has 13 residues. With V trimmed by 7 bases and J by 7 bases, 9 bases remained unmatched. Germline CDR1 is SGHDT and CDR2 is YYEEEE. For ophthalmopathy patients, the Clinical Activity Score was at least 3 and the NOSPECS grade at least 4; duration was under 3 months. Researchers amplified the TCR beta CDR3 regions from RNA transcripts. The HTBI set primed first-round TCR CDR3 RT-PCR. TCRdb itself ran the multiplex PCR reads through MiXCR, one entry per CDR3 protein. The sample lists hundreds of thousands of distinct CDR3 sequences; just under 20% were seen once. Points on this clonotype: Antigen: not known.

The rearrangement uses TRBV5-6 and TRBJ2-5; 8 nucleotides match TRBD2. This clonotype was sampled from a man aged 40-49 years with Graves' ophthalmopathy. Source material: blood. The CDR3 DNA sequence: TGTGCCAGCGAGGGAGCGGGAGACGGGACCCAGTACTTC. This gives the protein CASEGAGDGTQYF.